These 12 T cell receptor beta chains originate from one sample sequenced in a study of blood T cell repertoires in COVID-19. Profiling relied on immunoSEQ multiplex PCR, and the TCRdb table lists in-frame clones only, not all of them. The sample carries approximately 250,000 clones, around 93% recorded once. Sequenced: PBMCs or T cells enriched from blood (not recorded which). The receptor source for this set is a man between 35 and 55 years old who had been exposed to COVID-19.

The table lists this clone with a count of one. The rearrangement joins TRBV11-3 to TRBJ1-1; D is uncertain. V gave up 1 base and J gave up 1 base, with 10 bases separating them. Per the germline V gene, CDR1 is SGHNT and CDR2 is YENEEA. The CDR3 loop spans 15 amino acids. The CDR3 reads CASSLGAQRNTEAFF. CDR3 DNA sequence: TGTGCCAGCAGCTTAGGGGCCCAGAGGAACACTGAAGCTTTCTTT.

The rearrangement uses TRBV21-1 and TRBJ2-3; TRBD2 is the table's D call and was not checked against the DNA. TRBV21-1 is deemed a pseudogene. The CDR3 has 20 residues. CDR3 in DNA: TGTGCCAGCACAAAGTCGTCTAGCGGGAGCCAAGTAAGTGCACCAGATACGCAGTATTTT. Its protein product is CASTKSSSGSQVSAPDTQYF.

The chain is built from TRBV7-3 and TRBJ2-5; TRBD2 is a possible D gene (7 bases). The CDR3 contains 14 residues. CDR1 SGHTA and CDR2 FQGTGA come from the germline V gene. V lost 4 bases to trimming and J lost 5 bases, with 14 bases between them. Written as DNA, the CDR3 is TGTGCCAGCAGCTCTGGGGGGGCATCGGAGACCCAGTACTTC. It specifies CASSSGGASETQYF. Together with reference TRBV7-3 and TRBJ2-5, the CDR3 gives the full variable domain: GAGVSQTPSNKVTEKGKYVELRCDPISGHTALYWYRQSLGQGPEFLIYFQGTGAADDSGLPNDRFFAVRPEGSVSTLKIQRTERGDSAVYLCASSSGGASETQYFGPGTRLLVL.

The V and J genes are TRBV28 and TRBJ1-1, with a weak D call TRBD1 (5 bases). CDR3 length equals 14 residues. V shed 6 bases and J shed 1 base, with 12 bases lying between them. Germline V gene data show CDR1 as MDHEN and CDR2 as SYDVKM. The CDR3 here is CASRTWGENTEAFF. The CDR3 nucleotides are TGTGCCAGCAGAACATGGGGCGAGAACACTGAAGCTTTCTTT.

The chain joins TRBV28 to TRBJ2-3, with 12 positions matching TRBD2. The ends lost 3 bases at V and 4 bases at J; junction bases unmatched: 5. Germline V gene sequence: CDR1 MDHEN, CDR2 SYDVKM. The CDR3 extends over 16 amino acids. The CDR3 loop is CASSLLSSGRADTQYF. CDR3 coding DNA: TGTGCCAGCAGTTTGCTGTCTAGCGGGAGGGCAGATACGCAGTATTTT.

This clone was seen just once. The chain carries TRBV28 and TRBJ1-3; D gene ambiguous. The CDR3 length is 15 residues. Germline lookup yields CDR1 MDHEN and CDR2 SYDVKM. V was shortened by 6 bases and J by 1 base, with 13 bases between the two germline ends. CDR3 loop: CASRLTTGSGNTIYF. The CDR3 DNA reads as TGTGCCAGCAGGCTTACAACGGGGTCTGGAAACACCATATATTTT.

The chain uses TRBV5-1 and TRBJ1-2; a weak D match, TRBD1 (6 bases). V lost 1 base to trimming and J lost 0 bases, with 22 bases between them. This CDR3 region has 19 residues. The V gene's germline CDR1 is SGHRS and CDR2 YFSETQ. This chain's CDR3 is CASSLRGGAFGETNYGYTF. CDR3 nucleotides: TGCGCCAGCAGCTTGCGGGGGGGCGCGTTCGGGGAAACTAACTATGGCTACACCTTC.

V gene TRBV27 combines with J gene TRBJ2-7, with 8 bases fitting TRBD2. The CDR3 is 16 residues long. Germline CDR1 reads MNHEY; CDR2 reads SMNVEV (reference sequence). Germline trimming cut 6 bases from V and 2 bases from J; bases unmatched to any gene: 12. The CDR3 DNA sequence: TGTGCCAGCAGCCGCCCCGGTCTAGCGGGTGCCTACGAGCAGTACTTC. It yields the protein CASSRPGLAGAYEQYF.

This chain joins TRBV2 and TRBJ2-7; D is ambiguous. CDR3 length: 10 amino acids. V lost 6 bases and J 4 bases, leaving 4 bases between the germline ends. Germline V gives CDR1 SNHLY, CDR2 FYNNEI. Written as DNA, the CDR3 is TGTGCCAGCAGCGTATACGAGCAGTACTTC. Translation gives CASSVYEQYF.

The genes are TRBV5-1 and TRBJ2-1; D gene uncertain. In germline, CDR1 is SGHRS, CDR2 YFSETQ. Trimming took 1 base from V and 8 from J, leaving 22 bases between them. This CDR3 region has 17 residues. For the CDR3, the DNA is TGCGCCAGCAGCTTGAGTGGCGGAGTGACGCCCTATGATGAGCAGTTCTTC. Translation gives CASSLSGGVTPYDEQFF.

V usage is TRBV4-3 and J usage is TRBJ2-7, with D possibly TRBD2 on 6 matching bases. Between the trimmed V and J ends, which lost 0 bases and 4 bases, there was a span of 13 bases. This CDR3 comprises 15 residues. CDR1 LGHNA and CDR2 YSLEER come from the germline V gene. The CDR3 region has the DNA TGCGCCAGCAGCCAAGATCCCGGGAGTAGGTACGAGCAGTACTTC. This sequence encodes CASSQDPGSRYEQYF.

The chain carries TRBV11-2 and TRBJ1-2; D possibly corresponds to TRBD1 (6 bases). Germline V gene data show CDR1 as SGHAT and CDR2 as FQNNGV. The V and J ends lost 6 bases and 4 bases respectively, with 12 bases between them. The CDR3 length is 13 residues. CDR3 residues: CASSQQGTYGYTF. The CDR3 bases are TGTGCCAGCAGTCAACAGGGTACCTATGGCTACACCTTC.